The TCR beta chain described here comes from a study of molecular identifiers for immune sequencing clone quantification. This clonotype has ten or more counts. Previously published methods and listed TCR primers were used for the bulk TCR libraries. TCRdb re-called the PCR reads with MiXCR, one entry per CDR3 protein. The table records tens of thousands of distinct CDR3 sequences, 15% to 20% of them present only once. The CDR3 totals 12 residues. Germline V lookup: CDR1 SGHTA, CDR2 FQGNSA. Trimming cost V 4 bases and J 3 bases, with 6 bases left between them. Based on a CD8+CD4-CCR7+CD45RA+ profile, naive CD8 T cells were sorted.

This TCR was recovered from a human donor in good health. Some libraries in this study had Jurkat cell RNA spiked in. Input material: naive CD8+ T cells from blood, with Jurkat cell RNA spiked in. As for subset: FACS-sorted CD8+CD4-CCR7+CD45RA+ naive T cells. The chain carries TRBV7-2 and TRBJ1-1, with D hard to call. The CDR3 sequence is CASSSFYTEAFF. The DNA of the CDR3 is TGTGCCAGCAGCTCGTTTTACACTGAAGCTTTCTTT.